The clone carrying this T cell receptor beta chain was observed a few times. The target antigen is unknown. By quantitative 5'-RACE with molecular barcodes, the TCR beta libraries were made. TCRdb processed the 5' RACE reads anew with MiXCR; each CDR3 protein has one entry. Here the sample spans 220,000 or so distinct CDR3 sequences, approximately 20% being singletons. The data belong to a study of CD8 T cells in ankylosing spondylitis. Study outcomes and limitations: Matched synovial fluid from ankylosing spondylitis patients was reported to be enriched for disease-linked clones. In ankylosing spondylitis blood, a motif of roughly 8 highly homologous TCR beta variants appeared characteristic. Reports of some motif variants in reactive arthritis synovial fluid and blood predate this one.

Germline V gene sequence: CDR1 SNHLY, CDR2 FYNNEI. The CDR3 is made up of 14 amino acids. The V end was cut by 2 bases, the J end by 1 base, with 9 bases between. The genes are TRBV2 and TRBJ2-7; no clear D. This sequence originates from a male donor with ankylosing spondylitis. Sequences were obtained from blood, either unsorted or a sorted T cell fraction (not recorded which). The CDR3 loop is CASSELGSSYEQYF. CDR3 coding DNA: TGTGCCAGCAGTGAATTGGGTTCTTCCTACGAGCAGTACTTC. The complete variable domain, with remaining parts taken from reference TRBV2 and TRBJ2-7, reads EPEVTQTPSHQVTQMGQEVILRCVPISNHLYFYWYRQILGQKVEFLVSFYNNEISEKSEIFDDQFSVERPDGSNFTLKIRSTKLEDSAMYFCASSELGSSYEQYFGPGTRLTVT.